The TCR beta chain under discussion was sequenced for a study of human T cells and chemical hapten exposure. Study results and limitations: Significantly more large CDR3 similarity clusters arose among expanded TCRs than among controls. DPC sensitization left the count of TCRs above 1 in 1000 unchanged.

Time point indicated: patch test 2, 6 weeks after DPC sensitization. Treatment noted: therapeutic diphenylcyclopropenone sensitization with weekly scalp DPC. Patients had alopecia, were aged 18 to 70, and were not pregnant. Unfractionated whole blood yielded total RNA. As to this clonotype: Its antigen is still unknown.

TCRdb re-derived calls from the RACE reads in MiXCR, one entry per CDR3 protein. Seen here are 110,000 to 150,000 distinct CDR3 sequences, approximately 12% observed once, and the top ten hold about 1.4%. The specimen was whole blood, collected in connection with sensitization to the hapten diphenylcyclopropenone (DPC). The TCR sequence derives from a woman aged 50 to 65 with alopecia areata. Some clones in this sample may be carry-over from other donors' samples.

In nucleotides, the CDR3 is TGTGCCAGCTCACCGTGGTCTGCCTCTGGGGCCAACGTCCTGACTTTC. Translation: CASSPWSASGANVLTF. V gene TRBV18 combines with J gene TRBJ2-6; D is ambiguous. Trimming pared 3 bases from V and 0 bases from J, leaving 9 bases between. The CDR3 is 16 amino acids. Germline V gene data show CDR1 as KGHSH and CDR2 as LQKENI.